This T cell receptor beta chain was identified in a study of chemoradiotherapy in HPV16-positive cancers (dated by TCRdb to between 2021 and 2023). With regard to the full study: Candidate HPV-specific T-cell clones and common TCR motifs were defined through functional T-cell assays on cells from a couple of HPV16-positive patients. Whether T-cell immunity against the HPV oncoproteins E6 and E7 changes during chemoradiotherapy and whether survival is affected by this immunity were examined in the study. TCR repertoires from 86 patients with HPV-related cancers were then used to track the candidate HPV-specific TCRs and motifs. Results and caveats for the whole study, not just this receptor: Only a couple of HPV16-positive patients were used to derive the functional definition of HPV-specific T cells, and the survival association was reported for HPV16-positive patients. Expansion of candidate HPV-specific clones and E7-related TCR motifs was observed in the tumor microenvironment during treatment, whereas no such expansion was observed for non-HPV-specific T cells. In HPV16-positive patients, expansion of HPV-responsive T cells during chemoradiotherapy was associated with improved recurrence-free survival.

Library prep was done by the immunoSEQ multiplex PCR assay. Drawn from immuneACCESS, this table holds only the in-frame rearrangements with V and J called that TCRdb kept. Clones are partly lost; checked studies trace under half to an unresolved V gene and leave the rest unexplained. This sample has tens of thousands of clones in its table, and roughly nine tenths of those were observed once. The ten top clones hold around 3.3% of the sample. About this clone: Its antigen is currently not known. Within one base of it there is no much larger clone, and no base qualities were kept.

Sequences SNHLY (CDR1) and FYNNEI (CDR2) are obtained from the germline V gene. Compared with germline, V lacks 4 bases and J lacks 12 bases; bases without a gene match: 5. Including cysteine and phenylalanine, the CDR3 has 12 amino acids. Only the CDR3 portion is preserved as DNA: 36 bases, with reading frame beginning at the first base. Repertoires were sampled repeatedly over the course of chemoradiotherapy, so clonal expansion could be followed in the tumor microenvironment. Here the sequenced sample was blood, taken from a patient who underwent chemoradiotherapy. The TCR sequence derives from a human donor with HPV-associated anogenital cancer. This receptor chain uses TRBV2 and TRBJ1-2; TRBD1 aligns with 10 central bases. The CDR3 loop reads CASSVRQGADTF. In nucleotide form, the sequence is TGTGCCAGCAGTGTTAGACAGGGGGCTGACACCTTC.